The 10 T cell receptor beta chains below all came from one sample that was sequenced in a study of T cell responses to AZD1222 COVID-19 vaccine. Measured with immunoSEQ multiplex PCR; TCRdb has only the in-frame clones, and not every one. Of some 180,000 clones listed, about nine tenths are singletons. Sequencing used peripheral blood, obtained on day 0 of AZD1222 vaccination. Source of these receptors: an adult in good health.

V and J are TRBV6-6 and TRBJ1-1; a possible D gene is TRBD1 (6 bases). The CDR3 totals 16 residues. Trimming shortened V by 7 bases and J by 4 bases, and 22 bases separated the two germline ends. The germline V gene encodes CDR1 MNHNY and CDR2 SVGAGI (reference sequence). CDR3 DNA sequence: TGTGCCAGCATCTTAAGTCCACAGGGAAGGGCCACTGAAGCTTTCTTT. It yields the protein CASILSPQGRATEAFF.

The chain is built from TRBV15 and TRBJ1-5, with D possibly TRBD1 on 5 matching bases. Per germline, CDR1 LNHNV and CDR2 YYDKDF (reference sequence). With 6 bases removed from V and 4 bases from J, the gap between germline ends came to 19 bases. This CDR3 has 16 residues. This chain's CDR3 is CATSQRGLGGNQPQHF. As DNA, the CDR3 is TGTGCCACCAGTCAGAGGGGACTGGGTGGGAATCAGCCCCAGCATTTT.

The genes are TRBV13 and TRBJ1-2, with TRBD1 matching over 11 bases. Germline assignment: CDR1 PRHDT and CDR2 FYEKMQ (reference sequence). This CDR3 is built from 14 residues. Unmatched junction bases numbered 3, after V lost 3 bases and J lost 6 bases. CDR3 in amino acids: CASSFGTGGNGYTF. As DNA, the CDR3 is TGTGCCAGCAGCTTCGGGACAGGGGGAAATGGCTACACCTTC. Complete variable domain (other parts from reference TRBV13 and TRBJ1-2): AAGVIQSPRHLIKEKRETATLKCYPIPRHDTVYWYQQGPGQDPQFLISFYEKMQSDKGSIPDRFSAQQFSDYHSELNMSSLELGDSALYFCASSFGTGGNGYTFGSGTRLTVV.

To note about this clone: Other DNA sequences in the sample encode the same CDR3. The DNA for the CDR3 is TGTGCCTGGAGTGTACAGGGAATTAACTATGGCTACACCTTC. Its translation: CAWSVQGINYGYTF. The chain has TRBV30 and TRBJ1-2, with D tentatively TRBD1 (6 bases). CDR3 length: 14 amino acids. V was clipped by 0 bases and J by 1 base, with 9 bases between them. Germline values: CDR1 GTSNPN, CDR2 SVGIG (reference sequence).

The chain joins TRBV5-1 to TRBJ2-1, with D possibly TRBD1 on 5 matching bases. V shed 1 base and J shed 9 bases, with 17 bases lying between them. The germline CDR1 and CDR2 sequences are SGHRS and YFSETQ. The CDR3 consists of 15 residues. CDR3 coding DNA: TGCGCCAGCAGCTTGTCAGGGTCCAGAAGTATTGAGCAGTTCTTC. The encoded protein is CASSLSGSRSIEQFF. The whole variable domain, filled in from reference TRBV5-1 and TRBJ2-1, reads KAGVTQTPRYLIKTRGQQVTLSCSPISGHRSVSWYQQTPGQGLQFLFEYFSETQRNKGNFPGRFSGRQFSNSRSEMNVSTLELGDSALYLCASSLSGSRSIEQFFGPGTRLTVL.

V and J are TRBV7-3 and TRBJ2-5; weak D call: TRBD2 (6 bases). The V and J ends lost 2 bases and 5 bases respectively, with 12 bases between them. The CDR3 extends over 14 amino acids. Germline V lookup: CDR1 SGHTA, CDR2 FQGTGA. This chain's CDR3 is CASSLAGTRETQYF. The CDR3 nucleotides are TGTGCCAGCAGCTTAGCGGGGACTCGGGAGACCCAGTACTTC.

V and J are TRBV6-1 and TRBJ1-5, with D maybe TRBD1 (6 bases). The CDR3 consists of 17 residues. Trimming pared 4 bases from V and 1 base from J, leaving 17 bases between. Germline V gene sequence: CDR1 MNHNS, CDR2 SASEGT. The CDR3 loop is CASSAGKRGGSNQPQHF. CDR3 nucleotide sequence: TGTGCCAGCAGTGCCGGGAAGAGAGGGGGAAGCAATCAGCCCCAGCATTTT.

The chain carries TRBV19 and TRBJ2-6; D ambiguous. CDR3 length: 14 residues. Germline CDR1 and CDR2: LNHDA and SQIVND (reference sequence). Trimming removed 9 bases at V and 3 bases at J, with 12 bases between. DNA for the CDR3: TGTGCCAGCAAAGTGGGTTATGGGGCCAACGTCCTGACTTTC. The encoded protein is CASKVGYGANVLTF.

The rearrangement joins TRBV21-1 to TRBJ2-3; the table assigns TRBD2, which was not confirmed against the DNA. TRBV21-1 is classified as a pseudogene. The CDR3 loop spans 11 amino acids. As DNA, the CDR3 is TGTGCCAGTCCCATAGCCTTACAGCAGTATTTT. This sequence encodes CASPIALQQYF.

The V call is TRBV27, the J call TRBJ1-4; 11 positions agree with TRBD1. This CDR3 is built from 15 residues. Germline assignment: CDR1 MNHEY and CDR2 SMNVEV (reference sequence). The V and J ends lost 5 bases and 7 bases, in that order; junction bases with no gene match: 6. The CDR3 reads CASSPDRGRGEKLFF. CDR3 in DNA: TGTGCCAGCAGTCCGGACAGGGGGCGCGGTGAAAAACTGTTTTTT.